This passage covers 32 T cell receptor beta chains from one sample sequenced in a study of shared clonotypes between healthy human individuals. The table came from immunoSEQ multiplex PCR; TCRdb's copy has only in-frame clones and leaves some out. The sample includes some 680,000 clones, about 80% seen only once; the top ten take more than 1.5%. Material for sequencing was memory CD4+ T cells sorted from blood. Indicated subset: CD45RA-negative fraction. Source of these receptors: a woman younger than 45 in good health.

The CDR3 sequence: CASSLQLAGQGEQYF. DNA for the CDR3: TGTGCCAGCAGCTTGCAGCTAGCGGGGCAGGGAGAGCAGTACTTC. This chain connects TRBV5-4 to TRBJ2-7, with 9 positions matching TRBD2. With V trimmed by 1 base and J by 7 bases, 9 bases remained unmatched. This CDR3 is 15 amino acids long. In germline, CDR1 is SGHNT, CDR2 YYREEE (reference sequence).

The chain combines TRBV5-1 with TRBJ2-4, with D uncertain. Trimming pared 3 bases from V and 7 bases from J, leaving 11 bases between. The CDR3 extends over 13 amino acids. CDR1 is SGHRS and CDR2 is YFSETQ in the germline V gene. CDR3 DNA: TGCGCCAGCAGCTCGCCGGTGGGTAACATTCAGTACTTC. Translation gives CASSSPVGNIQYF.

Note on this clone: A read error may explain this, as a much larger clone is one base away. This chain links TRBV21-1 with TRBJ1-4; TRBD1, the table's D call, was not compared with the DNA. TRBV21-1 is described as a pseudogene. This CDR3 is 16 amino acids long. CDR3 DNA: TGTGCCAGCAGCAATGAGGTCGACAGCCCTAATGAAAAACTGTTTTTT. It translates to CASSNEVDSPNEKLFF.

This sequence joins TRBV19 and TRBJ2-7; perhaps D is TRBD1 or TRBD2 (5 bases each). The CDR3 is 14 amino acids. The V gene lost 0 bases and the J gene lost 5 bases, with 11 bases spanning the gap. Germline V CDR1 and CDR2: LNHDA, SQIVND (reference sequence). Here the CDR3 reads CASSIEPGTHEQYF. CDR3 nucleotide sequence: TGTGCCAGTAGTATAGAACCGGGGACCCACGAGCAGTACTTC.

The chain couples TRBV18 to TRBJ1-5, with a weak D call TRBD1 (5 bases). CDR1 and CDR2 from the germline V gene are KGHSH and LQKENI. Trimming cost V 8 bases and J 5 bases, with 13 bases left between them. The CDR3 totals 13 residues. CDR3 nucleotides: TGTGCCAGCAACACAGGATCGGATCAGCCCCAGCATTTT. Translation gives CASNTGSDQPQHF.

The chain carries TRBV19 and TRBJ2-3; TRBD2 matches 7 bases. Germline V CDR1 and CDR2: LNHDA, SQIVND (reference sequence). After removal of 6 bases from V and 2 bases from J, the junction contained 5 bases not matched to a gene. This CDR3 contains 14 residues. In nucleotides, the CDR3 is TGTGCCAGTAGGGAGCGGGACCACACAGATACGCAGTATTTT. Translating it yields CASRERDHTDTQYF.

This chain uses TRBV4-1 with TRBJ2-5, with TRBD2 matching over 11 bases. CDR1 and CDR2 from the germline V gene are MGHRA and YSYEKL. V gave up 1 base and J gave up 6 bases; unmatched junction bases: 4. There are 15 residues in the CDR3. This CDR3 reads CASSQVAGGEKTQYF. CDR3 bases: TGCGCCAGCAGCCAAGTAGCGGGAGGGGAGAAGACCCAGTACTTC.

The chain links TRBV6-4 to TRBJ2-3; tentatively, D is TRBD1 (5 bases). V was clipped by 7 bases and J by 0 bases, with 14 bases between them. The CDR3 runs to 15 residues. From germline, CDR1 is MRHNA and CDR2 SNTAGT. Here the CDR3 reads CASTPGSGSTDTQYF. Written as DNA, the CDR3 is TGTGCCAGCACCCCAGGGTCCGGGAGCACAGATACGCAGTATTTT.

This clone was observed a few times. The chain couples TRBV7-6 to TRBJ2-7, with D perhaps matching TRBD2 (5 bases). Trimming cost V 5 bases and J 2 bases, with 10 bases left between them. This CDR3 region has 13 residues. The germline V gene encodes CDR1 SGHVS and CDR2 FNYEAQ. CDR3 amino acids: CASSRGLAYEQYF. CDR3 bases: TGTGCCAGCAGCCGTGGACTGGCCTACGAGCAGTACTTC. The entire variable domain, with the rest obtained from reference TRBV7-6 and TRBJ2-7, is as follows: GAGVSQSPRYKVTKRGQDVALRCDPISGHVSLYWYRQALGQGPEFLTYFNYEAQQDKSGLPNDRFSAERPEGSISTLTIQRTEQRDSAMYRCASSRGLAYEQYFGPGTRLTVT.

This clone has just a few counts. The identical CDR3 is also encoded by other nucleotide sequences in the sample. The chain joins TRBV5-4 to TRBJ2-5; D ambiguous. Germline-derived CDR1 and CDR2 are SGHNT and YYREEE (reference sequence). The CDR3 totals 13 residues. V was shortened by 4 bases and J by 1 base, with 8 bases between the two germline ends. Here the CDR3 DNA reads TGTGCCAGCAGCCTTGAGAGCCAAGAGACCCAGTACTTC. Translation: CASSLESQETQYF.

The rearrangement links TRBV28 to TRBJ2-7; TRBD1 or TRBD2 may be the D gene (5 bases each). Per the germline V gene, CDR1 is MDHEN and CDR2 is SYDVKM. V dropped 6 bases and J dropped 2 bases, with 14 bases sitting between them. CDR3 length equals 14 residues. CDR3 sequence (DNA): TGTGCCAGCAGCGCCCCGGGGCCAACCTACGAGCAGTACTTC. This encodes CASSAPGPTYEQYF.

The sample holds many counts of this clone. The rearrangement joins TRBV4-2 to TRBJ2-3; tentatively, D is TRBD1 or TRBD2 (5 bases each). The germline V gene encodes CDR1 LGHNA and CDR2 YNFKEQ. The length of the CDR3 is 15 residues. V lost 4 bases to trimming and J lost 4 bases, with 15 bases between them. This CDR3 is CASSRDQNVPDTQYF. CDR3 nucleotide sequence: TGTGCCAGCAGCCGGGACCAGAATGTCCCAGATACGCAGTATTTT.

This clone appeared a few times. The chain couples TRBV30 to TRBJ1-3; D remains unclear. This CDR3 comprises 11 residues. Between the trimmed V and J ends, which lost 2 bases and 4 bases, there was a span of 3 bases. Germline assignment: CDR1 GTSNPN and CDR2 SVGIG (reference sequence). In DNA form, the CDR3 reads TGTGCCTGGAGTCCGGGAAACACCATATATTTT. As protein: CAWSPGNTIYF.

The V gene is TRBV19, the J gene TRBJ2-5; 9 bases line up with TRBD2. V lost 5 bases to trimming and J lost 0 bases; unmatched junction nucleotides: 7. Germline CDR1 LNHDA, CDR2 SQIVND (reference sequence). CDR3 length: 16 amino acids. The CDR3 nucleotides are TGTGCCAGTAGTTCGGGACTAGCCGCGTACCAAGAGACCCAGTACTTC. This codes for CASSSGLAAYQETQYF.

As regards this clone: Compared with germline, one end of the junction differs, possibly owing to a read error. The V gene is TRBV7-8, the J gene TRBJ2-7, with 7 bases fitting TRBD1. Germline V gene data show CDR1 as SGHVS and CDR2 as FQNEAQ. CDR3 length: 15 amino acids. CDR3 DNA sequence: TGTGCCAACAGCCCTCGACAGGGTGGGGCCTACGAGCAGTACTTC. It yields the protein CANSPRQGGAYEQYF.

This clone was detected only once. The chain combines TRBV27 with TRBJ2-7, with D maybe TRBD1 (5 bases). Trimming removed 6 bases from V and 2 bases from J, with 11 bases in between. CDR3 length: 13 amino acids. CDR1 is MNHEY and CDR2 is SMNVEV in the germline V gene (reference sequence). This chain's CDR3 is CASRSTATYEQYF. The CDR3 DNA reads TGTGCCAGCAGATCGACAGCCACCTACGAGCAGTACTTC.

This clone has more than one count but fewer than ten. The genes are TRBV19 and TRBJ1-5, with D possibly being TRBD1 (6 bases). The CDR3 is 16 residues long. Germline-derived CDR1 and CDR2 are LNHDA and SQIVND (reference sequence). Deletions cut 4 bases from V and 5 bases from J, with 18 bases between. The CDR3 protein is CASSSTPSGAHQPQHF. The DNA of the CDR3 is TGTGCCAGTAGTAGCACCCCGTCAGGGGCCCATCAGCCCCAGCATTTT.

V is TRBV30 and J is TRBJ2-3; weak D call: TRBD2 (5 bases). Germline values: CDR1 GTSNPN, CDR2 SVGIG (reference sequence). The CDR3 has 14 residues. Trimming took off 4 bases at V and 0 bases at J, with 11 bases between the two ends. The CDR3 is CAWTLDLSTDTQYF. Here the CDR3 DNA reads TGTGCCTGGACCCTGGACTTAAGCACAGATACGCAGTATTTT.

This chain uses TRBV6-5 with TRBJ1-2; a weak D match, TRBD1 (6 bases). The CDR3 spans 15 residues. CDR1 MNHEY and CDR2 SVGAGI come from the germline V gene. The V gene lost 5 bases and the J gene lost 0 bases, with 13 bases spanning the gap. CDR3: CASSVQGRANYGYTF. Written as DNA, the CDR3 is TGTGCCAGCAGTGTGCAGGGGAGAGCTAACTATGGCTACACCTTC.

This clone was found many times. The rearrangement uses TRBV19 and TRBJ1-5, with D unresolved. V lost 3 bases, J lost 7 bases, and 16 bases lay in between. The CDR3 has 15 residues. The V gene's germline CDR1 is LNHDA and CDR2 SQIVND (reference sequence). CDR3 nucleotides: TGTGCCAGTAGTATTGGTGCCGAAGGGAGACAGCCCCAGCATTTT. Its translation is CASSIGAEGRQPQHF.

This chain links TRBV23-1 with TRBJ2-3; TRBD1 matches 9 bases. TRBV23-1 carries the ORF label, with uncertain function. The V and J ends lost 4 bases and 4 bases, in that order; junction bases with no gene match: 21. The CDR3 consists of 20 residues. CDR3 nucleotide sequence: TGCGCCAGCAGTCCGGACACTTCAATAGGACAGGGGAAGGTAGCAGATACGCAGTATTTT. Its protein is CASSPDTSIGQGKVADTQYF.

J is TRBJ2-7 and V is TRBV28; D ambiguous. The CDR3 totals 13 residues. Germline V gives CDR1 MDHEN, CDR2 SYDVKM. V shed 4 bases and J shed 4 bases, with 11 bases lying between them. The CDR3 sequence is CASSWTWGYEQYF. CDR3 sequence (DNA): TGTGCCAGCAGTTGGACCTGGGGATACGAGCAGTACTTC.

The rearrangement uses TRBV11-2 and TRBJ1-4, with 9 positions matching TRBD1. The J segment lost 2 bases and the V segment lost 5 bases, leaving 3 bases of the junction unmatched. The length of the CDR3 is 15 residues. Germline V lookup: CDR1 SGHAT, CDR2 FQNNGV. The CDR3 here is CASSPDRGTNEKLFF. The CDR3, as DNA: TGTGCCAGCAGCCCGGACAGGGGTACTAATGAAAAACTGTTTTTT.

This clone was counted only a few times. V usage is TRBV7-2 and J usage is TRBJ2-7; perhaps TRBD1 as D (6 bases). CDR1 SGHTA and CDR2 FQGNSA come from the germline V gene. Between the trimmed V and J ends, which lost 1 base and 5 bases, there was a span of 12 bases. The CDR3 has 14 residues. This CDR3 is CASSLEGVGHEQYF. The CDR3 DNA sequence: TGTGCCAGCAGCTTAGAGGGGGTTGGCCACGAGCAGTACTTC.

The chain employs TRBV2 and TRBJ2-1; 9 nucleotides match TRBD1. The trim removed 3 bases at V and 10 bases at J, leaving 10 bases unmatched. The CDR3 totals 15 residues. Germline CDR1 and CDR2: SNHLY and FYNNEI. The CDR3 region has the DNA TGTGCCAGCAGTGAGCTTGGGACAGGGAAAGGAGAGCAGTTCTTC. It is translated as CASSELGTGKGEQFF. Full variable domain (rest looked up from reference TRBV2 and TRBJ2-1): EPEVTQTPSHQVTQMGQEVILRCVPISNHLYFYWYRQILGQKVEFLVSFYNNEISEKSEIFDDQFSVERPDGSNFTLKIRSTKLEDSAMYFCASSELGTGKGEQFFGPGTRLTVL.

This clone was found once. The V gene is TRBV7-9, the J gene TRBJ2-2; D not resolved. The CDR3 spans 16 residues. The V gene's germline CDR1 is SEHNR and CDR2 FQNEAQ (reference sequence). Trimming cost V 1 base and J 1 base, with 10 bases left between them. The CDR3 sequence is CASSLGRWGNTGELFF. CDR3 bases: TGTGCCAGCAGCTTAGGACGGTGGGGGAACACCGGGGAGCTGTTTTTT.

The CDR3 is CASSQTRASRASVEQYF. In DNA, the CDR3 is TGCGCCAGCAGCCAAACCAGAGCGAGTAGAGCATCCGTCGAGCAGTACTTC. The genes are TRBV4-1 and TRBJ2-7; D is uncertain. V lost 2 bases and J 6 bases, leaving 23 bases between the germline ends. Germline CDR1 is MGHRA and CDR2 is YSYEKL. CDR3 length: 17 residues.

The gene calls are TRBV29-1 and TRBJ2-3; TRBD2 matches 9 bases. The ends lost 7 bases at V and 1 base at J; junction bases unmatched: 3. The germline CDR1 and CDR2 sequences are SQVTM and ANQGSEA. CDR3 length: 13 amino acids. The CDR3 sequence: CSERTSGTDTQYF. The CDR3 DNA reads as TGCAGCGAACGGACTAGCGGCACAGATACGCAGTATTTT.

A few counts support this clone. V gene TRBV5-8 combines with J gene TRBJ2-1; 11 bases map to TRBD2. CDR3 length: 14 amino acids. Unmatched junction bases numbered 9, after V lost 2 bases and J lost 14 bases. CDR1 is SGHTS, CDR2 YDEGEE, per germline. The CDR3 nucleotides are TGTGCCAGCAGCTTCCCCTCGACTAGCGGGAAGGAGTTCTTC. Amino acid sequence: CASSFPSTSGKEFF. Drawing the rest from reference TRBV5-8 and TRBJ2-1, the complete variable domain is EAGVTQSPTHLIKTRGQQATLRCSPISGHTSVYWYQQALGLGLQFLLWYDEGEERNRGNFPPRFSGRQFPNYSSELNVNALELEDSALYLCASSFPSTSGKEFFGPGTRLTVL.

Only a few counts were recorded for this clone. This sequence joins TRBV19 and TRBJ1-1; D gene unclear. V gave up 6 bases and J gave up 1 base, with 12 bases separating them. Germline CDR1 is LNHDA and CDR2 is SQIVND (reference sequence). The CDR3 has 14 amino acids. In DNA, the CDR3 is TGTGCCAGTAGCGGACGGCTACAGAACACTGAAGCTTTCTTT. It translates to CASSGRLQNTEAFF.

The chain is built from TRBV30 and TRBJ2-7; 7 bases match TRBD1. This CDR3 region has 13 residues. Looked up from germline, CDR1 is GTSNPN and CDR2 is SVGIG (reference sequence). The junction had 4 bases not matched to a gene; V was cut back by 2 bases and J by 3 bases. The CDR3 DNA is TGTGCCTGGAGTTGGGACAGCCTCTACGAGCAGTACTTC. Its translation is CAWSWDSLYEQYF.

The genes are TRBV5-4 and TRBJ2-5; TRBD1 aligns across 7 bases. V lost 4 bases, J lost 7 bases, and 13 bases stayed unmatched. The CDR3 consists of 15 residues. Germline values: CDR1 SGHNT, CDR2 YYREEE (reference sequence). The CDR3 loop reads CASSTTGTVSGTQYF. Written as DNA, the CDR3 is TGTGCCAGCAGCACCACCGGGACAGTATCCGGGACCCAGTACTTC.